Each of the 5 T cell receptor beta chains below was sequenced from the same sample in a study of blood T cell repertoires in COVID-19. Measured with immunoSEQ multiplex PCR; TCRdb has only the in-frame clones, and not every one. The repertoire holds some 33,000 clones, with about 90% as singletons. Sequencing was carried out using peripheral blood. The source of these receptors is a man in his 60s with acute or convalescent COVID-19.

This chain connects TRBV5-5 to TRBJ2-3; 10 bases fit TRBD2. J was trimmed by 2 bases and V by 3 bases; bases with no gene match: 9. Looked up from germline, CDR1 is SGHKS and CDR2 is YYEKEE (reference sequence). CDR3 length equals 17 residues. For the CDR3, the DNA is TGTGCCAGCAGCTCTACAGCGGGAGGGCCGAACACAGATACGCAGTATTTT. Its protein product is CASSSTAGGPNTDTQYF.

The chain joins TRBV2 to TRBJ1-1; 10 nucleotides agree with TRBD1. Germline lookup yields CDR1 SNHLY and CDR2 FYNNEI. The CDR3 totals 14 residues. The junction had 1 base not matched to a gene; V was cut back by 5 bases and J by 1 base. The CDR3: CASSRTGGNTEAFF. In nucleotides, the CDR3 is TGTGCCAGCAGTCGGACAGGGGGGAACACTGAAGCTTTCTTT.

V gene TRBV23-1 combines with J gene TRBJ2-1; 9 bases are a match to TRBD1. TRBV23-1 is an ORF; its function is uncertain. With 6 bases clipped from V and 6 bases from J, the junction kept 9 bases outside the gene matches. The CDR3 has 15 residues. The CDR3 loop reads CASREPGTGPNEQFF. The DNA of the CDR3 is TGCGCCAGCAGGGAACCCGGGACAGGGCCCAATGAGCAGTTCTTC.

The chain carries TRBV12-5 and TRBJ2-7, with D possibly being TRBD1 (6 bases). Trimming removed 1 base from V and 2 bases from J, with 12 bases in between. The CDR3 is 15 amino acids. Germline CDR1 LGHNT, CDR2 FRNRAP. The CDR3 protein is CASGLDSRGTYEQYV. DNA for the CDR3: TGTGCTAGTGGTTTGGATTCCAGGGGAACCTACGAGCAGTACGTC.

This chain uses TRBV5-1 with TRBJ1-5, with D unclear. Deletions cut 0 bases from V and 4 bases from J, with 5 bases between. Germline V lookup: CDR1 SGHRS, CDR2 YFSETQ. There are 13 residues in the CDR3. CDR3 bases: TGCGCCAGCAGCTTGGACGGGAATCAGCCCCAGCATTTT. Translated: CASSLDGNQPQHF.